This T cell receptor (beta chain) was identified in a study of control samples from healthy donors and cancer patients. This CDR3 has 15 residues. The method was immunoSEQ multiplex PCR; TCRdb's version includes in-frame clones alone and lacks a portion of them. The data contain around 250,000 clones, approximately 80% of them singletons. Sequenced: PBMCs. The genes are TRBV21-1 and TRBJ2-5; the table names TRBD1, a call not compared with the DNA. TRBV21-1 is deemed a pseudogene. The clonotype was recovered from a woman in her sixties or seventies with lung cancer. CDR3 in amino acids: CASSKVQGSGETQYF. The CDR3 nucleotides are TGTGCCAGCAGCAAAGTACAGGGGAGTGGGGAGACCCAGTACTTC.